The 20 T cell receptor beta chains below all came from one sample that was sequenced in a study of cytomegalovirus exposure and HLA in healthy donors. Some clones are missing from TCRdb's copy, which holds only in-frame ones; the method was immunoSEQ multiplex PCR. This table holds approximately 300,000 clones, approximately 90% found once. Sequenced material: PBMCs. The origin of the receptors is a young woman in good health and CMV-seropositive.

This clone has ten or more counts. The chain combines TRBV5-1 with TRBJ2-7; 7 bases are shared with TRBD2. CDR3 length: 14 residues. CDR1 is SGHRS, CDR2 YFSETQ, per germline. After removal of 4 bases from V and 1 base from J, the junction contained 5 bases not matched to a gene. CDR3 DNA: TGCGCCAGCAGCCCCTGGACTAGTTCCTACGAGCAGTACTTC. As protein: CASSPWTSSYEQYF.

This chain uses TRBV28 with TRBJ2-7, with 9 bases fitting TRBD1. Looked up from germline, CDR1 is MDHEN and CDR2 is SYDVKM. This CDR3 comprises 13 residues. J lost 10 bases, V lost 6 bases, and 10 bases had no gene match. The CDR3 nucleotides read TGTGCCAGCAGCCGGACAGGGGAAACCCCCCAGTACTTC. This codes for CASSRTGETPQYF.

The chain recombines TRBV5-1 with TRBJ2-7; TRBD1 might be the D (6 bases). CDR1 and CDR2 (germline): SGHRS, YFSETQ. The CDR3 runs to 15 residues. The V end lost 5 bases, the J end lost 1 base, and 16 bases lay between the germline ends. As DNA, the CDR3 is TGCGCCAGCAGTAATAGGGGGAAGGGTTCCTACGAGCAGTACTTC. It is translated as CASSNRGKGSYEQYF. Full variable domain (missing parts from reference TRBV5-1 and TRBJ2-7): KAGVTQTPRYLIKTRGQQVTLSCSPISGHRSVSWYQQTPGQGLQFLFEYFSETQRNKGNFPGRFSGRQFSNSRSEMNVSTLELGDSALYLCASSNRGKGSYEQYFGPGTRLTVT.

The chain links TRBV14 to TRBJ2-2, with a possible D match to TRBD1 (5 bases). There are 16 residues in the CDR3. The V gene lost 0 bases and the J gene lost 1 base, with 9 bases spanning the gap. Germline CDR1 and CDR2: SGHDN and FVKESK. This CDR3 is CASSQDAGWNTGELFF. The CDR3 bases are TGTGCCAGCAGCCAAGATGCAGGGTGGAACACCGGGGAGCTGTTTTTT.

J is TRBJ2-1 and V is TRBV7-9, with 8 nucleotides matching TRBD1. CDR1 is SEHNR and CDR2 is FQNEAQ in the germline V gene (reference sequence). The V gene end was trimmed by 3 bases and the J gene end by 6 bases; junction bases not matched to a gene: 4. The CDR3 extends over 14 amino acids. The CDR3, as DNA: TGTGCCAGCAGCTTGGAACAGGGGGGCAATGAGCAGTTCTTC. Protein sequence: CASSLEQGGNEQFF.

The chain joins TRBV19 to TRBJ1-6; 11 positions match TRBD1. CDR1 LNHDA and CDR2 SQIVND come from the germline V gene (reference sequence). The V and J ends lost 3 bases and 7 bases, in that order; junction bases with no gene match: 2. The CDR3 has 15 amino acids. CDR3 in DNA: TGTGCCAGTAGTATTGGGACAGGGGGGAATTCACCCCTCCACTTT. Its protein is CASSIGTGGNSPLHF.

The rearrangement uses TRBV13 and TRBJ2-3; no clear D. The CDR3 length is 13 residues. Trimming removed 4 bases at V and 4 bases at J, with 9 bases between. Per the germline V gene, CDR1 is PRHDT and CDR2 is FYEKMQ (reference sequence). This CDR3 is CASSSVASDTQYF. CDR3 coding DNA: TGTGCCAGCAGCTCCGTGGCCTCAGATACGCAGTATTTT.

This chain connects TRBV6-4 to TRBJ1-1; D not certain. In germline, CDR1 is MRHNA, CDR2 SNTAGT. The CDR3 covers 13 residues. The V end was cut by 5 bases, the J end by 4 bases, with 11 bases between. The CDR3 loop reads CASSREHGTEAFF. The CDR3 DNA follows: TGTGCCAGCAGTCGCGAGCACGGCACTGAAGCTTTCTTT.

The CDR3: CASSFGTGGSPLHF. The CDR3 nucleotides read TGTGCCAGCAGCTTCGGGACAGGGGGATCACCCCTCCACTTT. The chain carries TRBV7-2 and TRBJ1-6; 11 bases are a match to TRBD1. V lost 3 bases to trimming and J lost 10 bases; unmatched junction nucleotides: 2. CDR3 length: 14 residues. Germline V gene sequence: CDR1 SGHTA, CDR2 FQGNSA.

The chain combines TRBV9 with TRBJ2-3, with a weak D call TRBD2 (6 bases). This CDR3 comprises 14 residues. Germline V gene sequence: CDR1 SGDLS, CDR2 YYNGEE. Between the trimmed V and J ends, which lost 4 bases and 2 bases, there was a span of 11 bases. The CDR3 loop is CASSPGVHTDTQYF. The CDR3 coding sequence is TGTGCCAGCAGCCCGGGGGTTCACACAGATACGCAGTATTTT. Full variable domain (remainder filled in from reference TRBV9 and TRBJ2-3): DSGVTQTPKHLITATGQRVTLRCSPRSGDLSVYWYQQSLDQGLQFLIQYYNGEERAKGNILERFSAQQFPDLHSELNLSSLELGDSALYFCASSPGVHTDTQYFGPGTRLTVL.

Concerning this clone: This may come from a read error, since a much larger clone is one base off. This chain joins TRBV11-2 and TRBJ2-6, with D unclear. In germline, CDR1 is SGHAT, CDR2 FQNNGV. This CDR3 is 15 amino acids long. The V end lost 1 base, the J end lost 0 bases, and 4 bases lay between the germline ends. The CDR3 nucleotides read TGTGCCAGCAGCTTAGGGAGCTCTGGGGCCAACGTCCTGACTTTC. The encoded protein is CASSLGSSGANVLTF.

This clone came up once. The same CDR3 arises from other DNA sequences in this sample as well. The CDR3, as DNA: TGTGCCTGGAGTGTACGGCAGGGAGATCAGCCCCAGCATTTT. Amino acid sequence: CAWSVRQGDQPQHF. The chain recombines TRBV30 with TRBJ1-5; D possibly corresponds to TRBD1 (5 bases). The V end lost 0 bases, the J end lost 5 bases, and 11 bases lay between the germline ends. There are 14 residues in the CDR3. Germline V gives CDR1 GTSNPN, CDR2 SVGIG (reference sequence).

The sample holds one count of this clone. The V and J genes are TRBV29-1 and TRBJ1-2, with D possibly being TRBD1 (6 bases). Trimming left V 8 bases short and J 4 bases short, with 20 bases between. The germline CDR1 and CDR2 sequences are SQVTM and ANQGSEA. CDR3 size: 14 residues. For the CDR3, the DNA is TGCAGCACAATAGACAGGAGCGCTAGCTATGGCTACACCTTC. As protein: CSTIDRSASYGYTF. Filled out from reference TRBV29-1 and TRBJ1-2, the complete variable domain reads SAVISQKPSRDICQRGTSLTIQCQVDSQVTMMFWYRQQPGQSLTLIATANQGSEATYESGFVIDKFPISRPNLTFSTLTVSNMSPEDSSIYLCSTIDRSASYGYTFGSGTRLTVV.

The rearrangement links TRBV9 to TRBJ2-1, with no clear D. The CDR3 spans 14 residues. From germline, CDR1 is SGDLS and CDR2 YYNGEE. The V end was cut by 0 bases, the J end by 2 bases, with 6 bases between. CDR3 sequence (DNA): TGTGCCAGCAGCGTAGAACACCCCTACAATGAGCAGTTCTTC. Translated: CASSVEHPYNEQFF. The full variable domain, completed using reference TRBV9 and TRBJ2-1, is DSGVTQTPKHLITATGQRVTLRCSPRSGDLSVYWYQQSLDQGLQFLIQYYNGEERAKGNILERFSAQQFPDLHSELNLSSLELGDSALYFCASSVEHPYNEQFFGPGTRLTVL.

This rearrangement joins TRBV4-1 to TRBJ2-3, with D unresolved. Trimming pared 0 bases from V and 0 bases from J, leaving 4 bases between. This CDR3 is 14 amino acids long. Germline assignment: CDR1 MGHRA and CDR2 YSYEKL. Here the CDR3 reads CASSQDQSTDTQYF. Written as DNA, the CDR3 is TGCGCCAGCAGCCAAGACCAGAGCACAGATACGCAGTATTTT.

The gene calls are TRBV5-6 and TRBJ2-5; D is perhaps TRBD1 (5 bases). V shed 3 bases and J shed 0 bases, with 12 bases lying between them. This CDR3 contains 15 residues. Germline CDR1 reads SGHDT; CDR2 reads YYEEEE. The CDR3 loop is CASSWTTEYQETQYF. Here the CDR3 DNA reads TGTGCCAGCAGCTGGACGACAGAGTACCAAGAGACCCAGTACTTC.

The chain links TRBV28 to TRBJ1-1; D is unclear. The CDR3 extends over 15 amino acids. CDR1 is MDHEN and CDR2 is SYDVKM in the germline V gene. The germline V and J ends were trimmed by 7 bases and 1 base, with 16 bases remaining between them. CDR3 amino acids: CASTQTGRTNTEAFF. CDR3 nucleotides: TGTGCCAGCACCCAAACCGGGAGAACGAACACTGAAGCTTTCTTT.

In the case of this clone: The sample has other DNA sequences that encode this CDR3 too. The chain joins TRBV27 to TRBJ2-7, with D perhaps matching TRBD1 (6 bases). The CDR3 consists of 14 residues. The germline CDR1 and CDR2 sequences are MNHEY and SMNVEV (reference sequence). The ends were cut back, 0 bases at V and 4 bases at J, with 10 bases in the middle. The CDR3 DNA reads as TGTGCCAGCAGTTTATCGGGACAAATATACGAGCAGTACTTC. It translates to CASSLSGQIYEQYF.

The V call is TRBV29-1, the J call TRBJ2-7; 7 positions match TRBD2. The CDR3 loop spans 13 amino acids. The germline V gene encodes CDR1 SQVTM and CDR2 ANQGSEA. V trimming: 4 bases; J trimming: 3 bases; junction bases outside the gene matches: 6. This CDR3 reads CSVAGREYYEQYF. DNA for the CDR3: TGCAGCGTTGCGGGGAGGGAGTACTACGAGCAGTACTTC.

The J gene is TRBJ2-3, the V gene TRBV4-1; D remains unclear. Germline loops: CDR1 MGHRA, CDR2 YSYEKL. This CDR3 spans 11 amino acids. Trimming shortened V by 1 base and J by 4 bases, and 0 bases separated the two germline ends. CDR3 nucleotide sequence: TGCGCCAGCAGCCAAGCAGATACGCAGTATTTT. Translation gives CASSQADTQYF.